The clone carrying this TCR beta chain was seen only once. What it binds is unknown. The CDR3 contains 16 residues. Germline V lookup: CDR1 SGHNT, CDR2 YYREEE (reference sequence). The trim removed 4 bases at V and 3 bases at J, leaving 5 bases unmatched. The data stem from a study of OX40 agonist ivuxolimab in advanced cancers. Across the whole study: An agonistic anti-OX40 (CD134) antibody, ivuxolimab, was used to treat the patients. Regarding the study as a whole: Compared with CD4+, CD8+ T cells on average had more expanded clones.

Only in-frame clones appear in the TCRdb table, and some are missing; sequencing was by immunoSEQ multiplex PCR. Seen here are about 47,000 clones, roughly nine tenths observed once, and the top ten hold around 15%. Anyone with autoimmune disease history or systemic immunosuppression was excluded. This receptor was obtained from an adult with an advanced solid tumor such as melanoma, head and neck, liver or kidney cancer. The gene calls are TRBV5-4 and TRBJ2-5; 14 bases are shared with TRBD2. The input for sequencing was CD4+ or CD8+ T cells sorted from blood, taken in a trial of the OX40 agonist ivuxolimab. CDR3 nucleotides: TGTGCCAGCAGCAGACTAGCGGGGGGGTTAAAAGAGACCCAGTACTTC. It translates to CASSRLAGGLKETQYF.